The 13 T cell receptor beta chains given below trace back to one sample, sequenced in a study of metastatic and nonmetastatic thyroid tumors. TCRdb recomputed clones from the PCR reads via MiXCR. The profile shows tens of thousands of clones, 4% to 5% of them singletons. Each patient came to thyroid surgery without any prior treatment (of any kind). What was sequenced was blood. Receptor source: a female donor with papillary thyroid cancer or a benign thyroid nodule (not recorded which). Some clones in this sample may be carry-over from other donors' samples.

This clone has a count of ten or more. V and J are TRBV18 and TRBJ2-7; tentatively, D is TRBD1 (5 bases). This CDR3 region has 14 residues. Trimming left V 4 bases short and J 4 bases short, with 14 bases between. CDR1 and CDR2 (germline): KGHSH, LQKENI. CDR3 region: CASSRDRGNYEQYF. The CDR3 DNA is TGTGCCAGCTCACGCGATAGGGGAAATTACGAGCAGTACTTC.

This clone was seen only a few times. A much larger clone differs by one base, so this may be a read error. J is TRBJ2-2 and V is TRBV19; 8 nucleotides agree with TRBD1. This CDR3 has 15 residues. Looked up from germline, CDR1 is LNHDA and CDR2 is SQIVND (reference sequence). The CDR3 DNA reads TGCGCCAGTAGTACTTCAGGGGGCGATGTCGGGGAGCTGTTTTTT. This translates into CASSTSGGDVGELFF.

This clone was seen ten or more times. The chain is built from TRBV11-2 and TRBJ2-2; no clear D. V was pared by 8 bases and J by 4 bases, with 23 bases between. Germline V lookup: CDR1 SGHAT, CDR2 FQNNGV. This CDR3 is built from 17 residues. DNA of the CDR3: TGTGCCAGCCGCCCTTGGCCATTAGGAAGTGTCACCGGGGAGCTGTTTTTT. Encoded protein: CASRPWPLGSVTGELFF.

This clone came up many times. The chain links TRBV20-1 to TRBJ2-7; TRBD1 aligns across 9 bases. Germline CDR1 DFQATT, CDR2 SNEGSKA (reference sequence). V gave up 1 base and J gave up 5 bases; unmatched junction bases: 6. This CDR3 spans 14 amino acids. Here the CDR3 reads CSARAGTGRNEQYF. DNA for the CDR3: TGCAGTGCTAGAGCCGGGACAGGGAGGAACGAGCAGTACTTC.

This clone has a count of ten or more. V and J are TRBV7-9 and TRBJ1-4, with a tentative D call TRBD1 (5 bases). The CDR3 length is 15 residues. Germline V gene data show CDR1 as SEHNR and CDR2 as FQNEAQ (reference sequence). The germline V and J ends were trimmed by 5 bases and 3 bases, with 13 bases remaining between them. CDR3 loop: CASSRHGAANEKLFF. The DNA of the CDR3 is TGTGCCAGCAGCCGACATGGGGCGGCTAATGAAAAACTGTTTTTT.

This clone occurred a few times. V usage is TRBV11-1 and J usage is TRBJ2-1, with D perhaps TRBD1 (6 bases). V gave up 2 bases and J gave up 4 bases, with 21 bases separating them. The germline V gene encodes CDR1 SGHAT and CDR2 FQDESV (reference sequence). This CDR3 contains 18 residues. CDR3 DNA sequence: TGTGCCAGCAGCTTACAGGGGTGGGAGACTATGGGGTACAATGAGCAGTTCTTC. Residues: CASSLQGWETMGYNEQFF.

The CDR3 protein is CASSSPRRYGYTF. The CDR3 DNA reads TGTGCCAGCAGTTCCCCCAGACGCTATGGCTACACCTTC. This sequence joins TRBV6-1 and TRBJ1-2; D remains unclear. This CDR3 is 13 amino acids long. V was trimmed by 5 bases and J by 4 bases, leaving 11 bases between them. Looked up from germline, CDR1 is MNHNS and CDR2 is SASEGT.

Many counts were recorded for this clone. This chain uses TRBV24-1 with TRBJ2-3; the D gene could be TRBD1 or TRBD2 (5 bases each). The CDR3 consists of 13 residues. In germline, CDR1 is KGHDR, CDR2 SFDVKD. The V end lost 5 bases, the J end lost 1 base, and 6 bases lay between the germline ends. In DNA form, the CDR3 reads TGTGCCACCAGTGGGGACGGCACAGATACGCAGTATTTT. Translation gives CATSGDGTDTQYF.

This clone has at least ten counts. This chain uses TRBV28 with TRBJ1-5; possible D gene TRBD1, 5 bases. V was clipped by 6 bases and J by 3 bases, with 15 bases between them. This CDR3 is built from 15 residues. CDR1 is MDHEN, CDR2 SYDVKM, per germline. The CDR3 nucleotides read TGTGCCAGCAGCCTCCCTGACAGATACAATCAGCCCCAGCATTTT. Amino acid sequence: CASSLPDRYNQPQHF.

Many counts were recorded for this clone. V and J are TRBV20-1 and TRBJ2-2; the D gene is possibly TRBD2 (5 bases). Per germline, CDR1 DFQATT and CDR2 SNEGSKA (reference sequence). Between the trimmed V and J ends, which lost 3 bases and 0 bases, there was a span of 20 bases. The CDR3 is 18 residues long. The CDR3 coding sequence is TGCAGTGCTAGGCCCCCTAGGCGGGCCGCCTCGAACACCGGGGAGCTGTTTTTT. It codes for CSARPPRRAASNTGELFF.

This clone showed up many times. The DNA for the CDR3 is TGTGCCAGCAGTTACTCGAAAGAGACCCAGTACTTC. Protein sequence: CASSYSKETQYF. V is TRBV6-6 and J is TRBJ2-5; D uncertain. Trimming took 0 bases from V and 3 from J, leaving 2 bases between them. CDR3 size: 12 residues. Germline-derived CDR1 and CDR2 are MNHNY and SVGAGI (reference sequence).

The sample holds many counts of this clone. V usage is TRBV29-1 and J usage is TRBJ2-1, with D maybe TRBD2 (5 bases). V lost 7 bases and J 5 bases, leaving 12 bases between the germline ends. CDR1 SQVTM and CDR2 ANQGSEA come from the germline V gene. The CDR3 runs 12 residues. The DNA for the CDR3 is TGCAGCGGGCGGGTGCTCAACAATGAGCAGTTCTTC. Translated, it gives CSGRVLNNEQFF.

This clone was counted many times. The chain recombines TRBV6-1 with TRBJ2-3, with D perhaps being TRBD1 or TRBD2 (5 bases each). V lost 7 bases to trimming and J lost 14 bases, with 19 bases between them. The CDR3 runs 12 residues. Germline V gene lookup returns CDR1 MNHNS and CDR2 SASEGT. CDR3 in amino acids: CASTVGQGGRYF. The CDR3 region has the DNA TGTGCCAGCACGGTGGGGCAGGGTGGGAGGTATTTT.